This TCR beta chain was profiled in a study of blood T cell repertoires in COVID-19. Across the whole study: Collection of acute and convalescent COVID-19 samples took place in the United States, Italy and Spain. The cDNA or gDNA used as material had been derived from T cells, B-cell-depleted T cells, or PBMCs.

As handled by the study authors: Amplification of reference gene primers was used by the study to estimate nucleated cell counts. Repertoires were generated with immunoSEQ multiplex PCR, while TCRdb's copy carries only in-frame clones and drops some. V, J and clone size derive from that table, while D and trimming were established from the DNA sequence. The sample yields 310,000 or so clones, around 88% seen once. Trimming at V came to 4 bases and at J to 4 bases, leaving 8 bases not matched to a gene. Germline CDR1 and CDR2: SGDLS and YYNGEE. The CDR3 consists of 16 residues. This clonotype was sampled from a woman in her fifties or sixties with acute or convalescent COVID-19. The sample was peripheral blood. The V and J genes are TRBV9 and TRBJ1-6, with TRBD1 matching over 7 bases. The CDR3: CASSPQDRTYNSPLHF. CDR3 coding DNA: TGTGCCAGCAGCCCTCAGGACAGGACGTATAATTCACCCCTCCACTTT.